This T cell receptor beta chain is from a study of preoperative IRX-2 immunotherapy in early breast cancer (dated by TCRdb to 2018 to 2020). The library was generated by the immunoSEQ multiplex PCR assay. This is the immuneACCESS table as TCRdb keeps it, with only in-frame sequences that have V and J called. A part of the clones is gone; compared with another copy, unresolved V genes explain less than half, and the rest is unexplained. The sample profile shows approximately 26,000 clones; about 68% of them were found once. Jointly, the top ten make up 6% to 8% of the sample. This clone counts as medium-sized (0.01 to 0.1%). Its antigen is currently not known. The record has no base qualities; no much larger clone is one base away. What this sample's treatment or condition label stands for: preoperative locoregional IRX-2 cytokine immunotherapy. The samples were obtained from a phase Ib study in which preoperative, locoregional IRX-2 cytokine immunotherapy intended to prime immune responses was tested. Before surgery, IRX-2 was given to the donors, who were patients with early-stage breast cancer.

The CDR3 runs 15 residues from the cysteine to the phenylalanine. The CDR3 DNA has 45 bases and is translated from base 1. A distance of 13 bases separates the germline ends of V and J, which lose 1 base and 3 bases respectively. CDR1 and CDR2 (SGHNT, YENEEA) derive from the germline V gene. The receptor chain draws on TRBV11-3 and TRBJ2-7, and perhaps TRBD1 as D gene, on 5 matching bases. The starting material was lymph node tissue, obtained after IRX-2 immunotherapy. The TCR comes from a human donor with breast cancer. The DNA sequence reads TGTGCCAGCAGCTTAGGGGTCAGGGCCGGCTACGAGCAGTACTTC. Protein translation: CASSLGVRAGYEQYF.